These 21 T cell receptor beta chains were sequenced from one sample in a study of T-cell reconstitution after alpha-beta-depleted transplantation in children. The TCRbeta library incorporated unique molecular identifiers. TCRdb ran MiXCR on the PCR reads and lists one entry per CDR3 protein. The data contain around 450,000 distinct CDR3 sequences, roughly a tenth of them singletons. Here the sequenced sample was PBMCs, taken before TCRalphabeta/CD19-depleted stem cell transplant. The receptor set was obtained from a child younger than 10 with inherited bone marrow failure, due to receive a stem cell transplant.

This clonotype was observed many times. V gene TRBV20-1 combines with J gene TRBJ1-6; 7 nucleotides match TRBD1. There are 15 residues in the CDR3. J gave up 8 bases and V 3 bases, and 10 bases lay outside the gene matches. Germline lookup yields CDR1 DFQATT and CDR2 SNEGSKA (reference sequence). In nucleotides, the CDR3 is TGCAGTGCTAGGTCCCGTACAGGGGCTGATTCACCCCTCCACTTT. The encoded protein is CSARSRTGADSPLHF.

This clonotype was recorded only once. A much larger clone sits a single nucleotide away, making a read error possible. The chain recombines TRBV28 with TRBJ1-2; D is unresolved. Trimming removed 4 bases from V and 1 base from J, with 13 bases in between. CDR3 length: 15 residues. CDR1 is MDHEN and CDR2 is SYDVKM in the germline V gene. This CDR3 is CASSSPGGDNYGYTF. In nucleotides, the CDR3 is TGTGCCAGCAGTTCCCCTGGTGGCGATAACTATGGCTACACCTTC.

In this sample, this clonotype turned up many times. This chain links TRBV29-1 with TRBJ2-5, with 8 bases aligning to TRBD2. Trimming cost V 5 bases and J 5 bases; bases outside gene matches: 4. The CDR3 contains 12 residues. CDR1 and CDR2 (germline): SQVTM, ANQGSEA. The CDR3 DNA reads as TGCAGCGTTCCGGGGGGGTCGGAGACCCAGTACTTC. Protein product: CSVPGGSETQYF.

A single count supports this clonotype. Being one base from a much bigger clone, this may be a read error. The V gene is TRBV5-6, the J gene TRBJ2-7; D is ambiguous. The germline V gene has CDR1 SGHDT and CDR2 YYEEEE. The V end lost 1 base, the J end lost 3 bases, and 11 bases lay between the germline ends. The CDR3 has 14 residues. The CDR3 DNA sequence: TGTGCCAGCAGCTTGCTTGCAGATAACTACGAGCAGTACTTC. Translating gives CASSLLADNYEQYF.

In its sample, this clonotype was seen many times. V gene TRBV6-2 or TRBV6-3 combines with J gene TRBJ2-7; 12 nucleotides line up with TRBD2. Germline V gene sequence: CDR1 MNHEY, CDR2 SVGEGT. The CDR3 covers 19 residues. V lost 6 bases and J lost 3; bases outside the gene matches: 18. The CDR3 protein is CASSPGQPLAGGLDYEQYF. Here the CDR3 DNA reads TGTGCCAGCAGCCCAGGACAGCCTCTAGCGGGAGGGTTGGACTACGAGCAGTACTTC.

This clonotype was recorded a few times. This sequence joins TRBV27 and TRBJ1-6; TRBD1 aligns across 7 bases. Germline V lookup: CDR1 MNHEY, CDR2 SMNVEV (reference sequence). This CDR3 has 15 residues. Trimming cost V 5 bases and J 5 bases; bases outside gene matches: 6. Written as DNA, the CDR3 is TGTGCCAGCAGTCCGGACAGGTCGGATAATTCACCCCTCCACTTT. Protein product: CASSPDRSDNSPLHF.

In its sample, this clonotype was seen many times. This sequence joins TRBV19 and TRBJ2-3; perhaps TRBD2 as D (5 bases). The germline CDR1 and CDR2 sequences are LNHDA and SQIVND (reference sequence). The germline V and J ends were trimmed by 8 bases and 4 bases, with 19 bases remaining between them. The CDR3 is made up of 15 amino acids. CDR3 nucleotides: TGTGCCAGTCAGGCTAGTTCCGGGGTAGCAGATACGCAGTATTTT. Encoded protein: CASQASSGVADTQYF.

This clonotype has a count of ten or more. The gene calls are TRBV4-3 and TRBJ2-1; 9 bases agree with TRBD2. Germline CDR1 and CDR2: LGHNA and YSLEER. The CDR3 spans 17 residues. V was clipped by 4 bases and J by 6 bases; unmatched bases: 13. This CDR3 reads CASSLKIKTSGLNEQFF. The CDR3 DNA reads as TGCGCCAGCAGCCTCAAGATAAAGACTAGCGGCCTCAATGAGCAGTTCTTC.

In its sample, this clonotype was seen a few times. J is TRBJ2-7 and V is TRBV20-1; no clear D gene. The ends were cut back, 1 base at V and 2 bases at J, with 12 bases in the middle. CDR3 length: 14 residues. Looked up from germline, CDR1 is DFQATT and CDR2 is SNEGSKA (reference sequence). Written as DNA, the CDR3 is TGCAGTGCTAGAGTCTGGGCGGAACCCTACGAGCAGTACTTC. Residues: CSARVWAEPYEQYF.

This clonotype was recorded at least ten times. The chain couples TRBV6-1 to TRBJ1-1; 8 positions agree with TRBD1. The germline CDR1 and CDR2 sequences are MNHNS and SASEGT. This CDR3 contains 14 residues. J was trimmed by 3 bases and V by 7 bases; bases with no gene match: 7. The chain's CDR3 is CASNRRGQDTEAFF. In DNA, the CDR3 is TGTGCCAGCAACCGCAGGGGGCAAGACACTGAAGCTTTCTTT.

This clonotype was seen at least ten times. The chain combines TRBV7-2 with TRBJ2-1; D is unresolved. The CDR3 has 15 residues. From germline, CDR1 is SGHTA and CDR2 FQGNSA. Trimming left V 1 base short and J 11 bases short, with 18 bases between. This chain's CDR3 is CASSLGVTMSSKQFF. CDR3 sequence (DNA): TGTGCCAGCAGCTTAGGGGTGACAATGAGCTCGAAGCAGTTCTTC.

This clonotype was counted between two and nine times. V is TRBV7-9 and J is TRBJ2-3, with 7 bases identical to TRBD1. V dropped 5 bases and J dropped 4; count of bases not matched to a gene: 6. This CDR3 has 14 amino acids. Per germline, CDR1 SEHNR and CDR2 FQNEAQ (reference sequence). CDR3 DNA sequence: TGTGCCAGCAGCGTTACTACAGGGGCAGATACGCAGTATTTT. This gives the protein CASSVTTGADTQYF.

This clonotype came up many times. This rearrangement joins TRBV10-2 to TRBJ2-7; perhaps TRBD1 as D (5 bases). Trimming stripped 6 bases from V and 4 bases from J, with 10 bases between. This CDR3 has 12 residues. From germline, CDR1 is WSHSY and CDR2 SAAADI. The CDR3 sequence is CASRDMRYEQYF. CDR3 DNA sequence: TGCGCCAGCAGGGACATGAGGTACGAGCAGTACTTC.

This clonotype has a count of ten or more. V is TRBV20-1 and J is TRBJ2-5, with D uncertain. The germline gives CDR1 DFQATT, CDR2 SNEGSKA (reference sequence). This CDR3 has 14 residues. The germline V and J ends were trimmed by 5 bases and 5 bases, with 18 bases remaining between them. CDR3 amino acids: CSARAPLGDETQYF. CDR3 DNA: TGCAGTGCTCGGGCCCCCCTGGGCGACGAGACCCAGTACTTC.

This clonotype appeared a few times. The V gene is TRBV2, the J gene TRBJ2-7; D uncertain. The germline V and J ends were trimmed by 7 bases and 3 bases, with 19 bases remaining between them. This CDR3 is 15 amino acids long. Germline V lookup: CDR1 SNHLY, CDR2 FYNNEI. Written as DNA, the CDR3 is TGTGCCAGCAACGAAGGTGGCAGGATCCTCTACGAGCAGTACTTC. Translation: CASNEGGRILYEQYF.

This clonotype was observed many times. CDR3 bases: TGTGCCAGCACCCCGGCTCTCGGTCCCCCCTACGAGCAGTACTTC. Amino acids: CASTPALGPPYEQYF. The chain joins TRBV6-2 or TRBV6-3 to TRBJ2-7; no clear D gene. V shed 7 bases and J shed 2 bases, with 18 bases lying between them. Germline V lookup: CDR1 MNHEY, CDR2 SVGEGT. CDR3 length equals 15 residues.

V and J are TRBV27 and TRBJ2-7, with 9 positions matching TRBD2. This CDR3 spans 15 amino acids. The junction had 11 bases not matched to a gene; V was cut back by 4 bases and J by 7 bases. In germline, CDR1 is MNHEY, CDR2 SMNVEV (reference sequence). The CDR3 sequence: CASSSRSSGMGEQYF. The CDR3 DNA is TGTGCCAGCAGTTCCCGTTCTAGCGGGATGGGGGAGCAGTACTTC.

This clonotype was seen repeatedly, ten times or more. CDR3: CASSSTDGTYNEQFF. The DNA of the CDR3 is TGTGCCAGCAGCTCGACCGACGGGACCTACAATGAGCAGTTCTTC. The rearrangement joins TRBV7-2 to TRBJ2-1; the D gene is possibly TRBD2 (5 bases). The CDR3 consists of 15 residues. Germline lookup yields CDR1 SGHTA and CDR2 FQGNSA. V was clipped by 4 bases and J by 2 bases, with 12 bases between them. The variable domain in full, completed from reference TRBV7-2 and TRBJ2-1, reads GAGVSQSPSNKVTEKGKDVELRCDPISGHTALYWYRQSLGQGLEFLIYFQGNSAPDKSGLPSDRFSAERTGGSVSTLTIQRTQQEDSAVYLCASSSTDGTYNEQFFGPGTRLTVL.

Ten or more counts support this clonotype. The chain has TRBV21-1 and TRBJ1-5; TRBD1 is taken as the D call from the table, unchecked against the DNA. TRBV21-1 corresponds to a pseudogene. The CDR3 has 16 residues. The CDR3 is CASSETGRWGNQPQHF. In DNA form, the CDR3 reads TGTGCCAGCAGCGAGACAGGGCGTTGGGGCAATCAGCCCCAGCATTTT.

This clonotype was seen repeatedly, ten times or more. The rearrangement uses TRBV29-1 and TRBJ2-6; D may be TRBD1 (6 bases). V was shortened by 5 bases and J by 0 bases, with 11 bases between the two germline ends. Germline V CDR1 and CDR2: SQVTM, ANQGSEA. There are 15 residues in the CDR3. CDR3 region: CSVLQGVSGANVLTF. The DNA of the CDR3 is TGCAGCGTTTTACAGGGTGTCTCTGGGGCCAACGTCCTGACTTTC.

This clonotype was seen many times. This chain uses TRBV7-8 with TRBJ1-1, with a possible D match to TRBD1 (6 bases). The length of the CDR3 is 19 residues. Trimming took off 4 bases at V and 0 bases at J, with 24 bases between the two ends. In germline, CDR1 is SGHVS, CDR2 FQNEAQ. CDR3 DNA sequence: TGTGCCAGCAGCTGGGCAAAAAACAGGGTGACGGGGTTGAACACTGAAGCTTTCTTT. This codes for CASSWAKNRVTGLNTEAFF.